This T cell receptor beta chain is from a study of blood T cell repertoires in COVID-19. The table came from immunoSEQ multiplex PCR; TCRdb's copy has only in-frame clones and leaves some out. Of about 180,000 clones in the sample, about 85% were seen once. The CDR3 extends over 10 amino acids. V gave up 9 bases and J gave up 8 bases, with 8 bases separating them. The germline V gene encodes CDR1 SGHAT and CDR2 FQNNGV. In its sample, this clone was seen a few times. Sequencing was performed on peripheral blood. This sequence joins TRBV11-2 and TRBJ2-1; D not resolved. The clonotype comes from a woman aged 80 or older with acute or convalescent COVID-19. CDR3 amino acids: CASSLHEQFF. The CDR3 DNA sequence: TGTGCCAGTAGCCTCCATGAGCAGTTCTTC.